These 11 T cell receptor beta chains originate from one sample sequenced in a study of PD-L1 blockade in urothelial cancer. Sequenced by immunoSEQ multiplex PCR; TCRdb stores in-frame clones only, minus some. The data contain 100,000 to 150,000 clones, 86% of them seen just once; the ten biggest clones take up 2% to 3%. The time point: peripheral blood 6 weeks after treatment start. The sequencing here drew on PBMCs, taken around atezolizumab (anti-PD-L1) treatment. The receptors were gathered from a man in his fifties with urothelial cancer.

The chain has TRBV11-3 and TRBJ2-1, with TRBD2 matching over 8 bases. Trimming removed 2 bases from V and 2 bases from J; junction bases left unmatched: 5. Looked up from germline, CDR1 is SGHNT and CDR2 is YENEEA. CDR3 length: 16 amino acids. CDR3 DNA: TGTGCCAGCAGCTTAAGCGGGGGAGGGCCCTACAATGAGCAGTTCTTC. Protein sequence: CASSLSGGGPYNEQFF.

This chain links TRBV27 with TRBJ2-1; TRBD2 matches 9 bases. Germline V lookup: CDR1 MNHEY, CDR2 SMNVEV (reference sequence). The CDR3 totals 17 residues. After removal of 5 bases from V and 5 bases from J, the junction contained 13 bases not matched to a gene. The CDR3 bases are TGTGCCAGCAGTAAGGGCGGGAGGGCCAATGGAAACAATGAGCAGTTCTTC. Translating it yields CASSKGGRANGNNEQFF.

This chain uses TRBV30 with TRBJ1-3; D call uncertain. V lost 2 bases and J 0 bases, leaving 20 bases between the germline ends. The germline V gene has CDR1 GTSNPN and CDR2 SVGIG (reference sequence). The CDR3 runs to 18 residues. The CDR3 coding sequence is TGTGCCTGGAGTCGAATTGGTTGGGGAGAAGGCTCTGGAAACACCATATATTTT. Its translation is CAWSRIGWGEGSGNTIYF.

This rearrangement joins TRBV6-5 to TRBJ1-5; D gene unclear. CDR1 and CDR2 from the germline V gene are MNHEY and SVGAGI. The ends were cut back, 5 bases at V and 1 base at J, with 6 bases in the middle. CDR3 length: 13 amino acids. The CDR3 sequence is CASSEQSNQPQHF. In DNA form, the CDR3 reads TGTGCCAGCAGTGAACAGAGCAATCAGCCCCAGCATTTT.

The CDR3 nucleotides read TGTGCCCGGAAGAGGGGGCCTCTCCTGTACGAGCAGTACTTC. Amino acids: CARKRGPLLYEQYF. The rearrangement links TRBV30 to TRBJ2-7; 7 bases map to TRBD1. Looked up from germline, CDR1 is GTSNPN and CDR2 is SVGIG (reference sequence). The CDR3 totals 14 residues. The junction had 14 bases not matched to a gene; V was cut back by 8 bases and J by 4 bases.

The CDR3 loop is CASSVDGGAYGYTF. CDR3 DNA: TGTGCCAGCAGCGTAGATGGGGGGGCTTATGGCTACACCTTC. The chain employs TRBV9 and TRBJ1-2, with D possibly matching TRBD1 (6 bases). Trimming left V 0 bases short and J 5 bases short, with 11 bases between. Per the germline V gene, CDR1 is SGDLS and CDR2 is YYNGEE. CDR3 size: 14 residues.

J is TRBJ2-3 and V is TRBV2; D gene unclear. CDR3 length: 15 residues. Trimming left V 3 bases short and J 4 bases short, with 14 bases between. Per the germline V gene, CDR1 is SNHLY and CDR2 is FYNNEI. CDR3 protein: CASSDLLGSSDTQYF. In nucleotides, the CDR3 is TGTGCCAGCAGTGACCTTCTCGGTAGCTCAGATACGCAGTATTTT.

The chain is built from TRBV7-8 and TRBJ2-5, with 8 positions matching TRBD2. V was clipped by 0 bases and J by 5 bases; unmatched bases: 5. The CDR3 runs to 15 residues. Germline V gene data show CDR1 as SGHVS and CDR2 as FQNEAQ. The CDR3 DNA reads TGTGCCAGCAGCTTAGCGCGGGGGGCGCTGGAGACCCAGTACTTC. This encodes CASSLARGALETQYF.

The chain links TRBV19 to TRBJ2-1; 10 bases are shared with TRBD2. Germline values: CDR1 LNHDA, CDR2 SQIVND (reference sequence). The V gene end was trimmed by 5 bases and the J gene end by 7 bases; junction bases not matched to a gene: 11. This CDR3 is built from 16 residues. In DNA, the CDR3 is TGTGCCAGTAGTTTCTCCGGAGCGGGAGGGGCTAATGAGCAGTTCTTC. This encodes CASSFSGAGGANEQFF.

V and J are TRBV19 and TRBJ2-7, with D possibly matching TRBD2 (6 bases). This CDR3 is built from 13 residues. Trimming stripped 5 bases from V and 4 bases from J, with 12 bases between. CDR1 is LNHDA and CDR2 is SQIVND in the germline V gene (reference sequence). The CDR3 sequence is CASSLGDFYEQYF. CDR3 nucleotides: TGTGCCAGTAGTCTAGGGGACTTTTACGAGCAGTACTTC.

The chain combines TRBV9 with TRBJ1-3; 10 nucleotides match TRBD1. V dropped 3 bases and J dropped 1; count of bases not matched to a gene: 10. The CDR3 runs 18 residues. Germline V CDR1 and CDR2: SGDLS, YYNGEE. The DNA of the CDR3 is TGTGCCAGCAGCGCTCGGGACAGGGGTTTTGCATCTGGAAACACCATATATTTT. Its protein product is CASSARDRGFASGNTIYF. Variable domain in full (rest from reference TRBV9 and TRBJ1-3): DSGVTQTPKHLITATGQRVTLRCSPRSGDLSVYWYQQSLDQGLQFLIQYYNGEERAKGNILERFSAQQFPDLHSELNLSSLELGDSALYFCASSARDRGFASGNTIYFGEGSWLTVV.